This passage covers 18 T cell receptor beta chains from one sample sequenced in a study of response to subunit inactivated influenza vaccine. In TCRdb, the RT-PCR reads were re-called with MiXCR into one record per CDR3 protein. The sample shows roughly 500,000 distinct CDR3 sequences, around 21% of them seen only once. This sample was shared with a second study, whose subject was T cells expressing NK-cell markers. That paper states: UMI-tagged 5'RACE template switching yielded the TCR beta cDNA.

The sample was CD4+ T cells sorted from PBMCs, taken 11 to 12 days after vaccination. The receptors here all came from a man between 45 and 60 years old who received an inactivated influenza vaccine.

This clonotype has only a few counts. This chain joins TRBV7-9 and TRBJ2-7; 8 nucleotides agree with TRBD2. With 5 bases clipped from V and 0 bases from J, the junction kept 3 bases outside the gene matches. This CDR3 is 14 amino acids long. Germline lookup yields CDR1 SEHNR and CDR2 FQNEAQ (reference sequence). The CDR3 nucleotides are TGTGCCAGCAGCCCCGGACTAGCCTCCTACGAGCAGTACTTC. This encodes CASSPGLASYEQYF.

This clonotype was counted a few times. This rearrangement joins TRBV4-2 to TRBJ2-3, with TRBD2 matching 7 bases. This CDR3 has 16 residues. The V gene's germline CDR1 is LGHNA and CDR2 YNFKEQ. The ends lost 3 bases at V and 2 bases at J; junction bases unmatched: 8. CDR3 DNA: TGTGCCAGCAGCCAGGCCGGGCGGGGGACCACAGATACGCAGTATTTT. As protein: CASSQAGRGTTDTQYF.

This clonotype was counted a few times. V gene TRBV20-1 combines with J gene TRBJ2-7; 13 bases line up with TRBD2. Trimming at V came to 8 bases and at J to 6 bases, leaving 7 bases not matched to a gene. Looked up from germline, CDR1 is DFQATT and CDR2 is SNEGSKA (reference sequence). CDR3 size: 13 residues. The CDR3 spells CSSGTSGTSEQYF. In DNA form, the CDR3 reads TGCAGTTCAGGGACTAGCGGGACGTCCGAGCAGTACTTC.

This chain links TRBV11-2 with TRBJ2-3; 8 bases are shared with TRBD2. V lost 0 bases, J lost 4 bases, and 6 bases stayed unmatched. CDR3 length: 16 amino acids. From germline, CDR1 is SGHAT and CDR2 FQNNGV. The CDR3 nucleotides read TGTGCCAGCAGCTTAGATGGCAGCGGGAGATCAGATACGCAGTATTTT. It encodes CASSLDGSGRSDTQYF.

This clonotype was seen just once. The genes are TRBV11-2 and TRBJ2-5; 8 nucleotides agree with TRBD1. Germline V CDR1 and CDR2: SGHAT, FQNNGV. J lost 4 bases, V lost 5 bases, and 9 bases had no gene match. The CDR3 sequence is 15 residues long. Written as DNA, the CDR3 is TGTGCCAGCAGCCAAGTCAGGGGGCGCGCAGAGACCCAGTACTTC. Amino acid sequence: CASSQVRGRAETQYF.

This clonotype was counted only a few times. The rearrangement links TRBV29-1 to TRBJ2-1; a weak D match, TRBD1 (8 bases). In germline, CDR1 is SQVTM, CDR2 ANQGSEA. With 5 bases removed from V and 7 bases from J, the gap between germline ends came to 18 bases. The CDR3 spans 14 residues. CDR3 residues: CSVRSTGGGNEQFF. As DNA, the CDR3 is TGCAGCGTTAGATCTACAGGGGGGGGGAATGAGCAGTTCTTC.

This clonotype was observed a few times. V gene TRBV3-1 combines with J gene TRBJ1-6, with TRBD1 matching over 9 bases. The V gene end was trimmed by 0 bases and the J gene end by 7 bases; junction bases not matched to a gene: 4. In germline, CDR1 is LGHDT, CDR2 YNNKEL (reference sequence). This CDR3 is 16 amino acids long. This chain's CDR3 is CASSQETGTGNSPLHF. The CDR3 DNA sequence: TGTGCCAGCAGCCAAGAGACCGGGACAGGGAATTCACCCCTCCACTTT.

This clonotype was detected a few times. The V call is TRBV7-6, the J call TRBJ1-1; D might be TRBD1 (5 bases). CDR1 SGHVS and CDR2 FNYEAQ come from the germline V gene. This CDR3 comprises 15 residues. V lost 5 bases to trimming and J lost 4 bases, with 17 bases between them. The CDR3, as DNA: TGTGCCAGCAGCCCCCGGTCCGGGGCTGGCACTGAAGCTTTCTTT. Residues: CASSPRSGAGTEAFF.

The rearrangement joins TRBV12-3 or TRBV12-4 to TRBJ2-7; D might be TRBD1 (5 bases). The germline V and J ends were trimmed by 5 bases and 4 bases, with 18 bases remaining between them. The CDR3 spans 15 residues. This CDR3 reads CASSLSRRALYEQYF. CDR3 nucleotides: TGTGCCAGCAGTCTTTCACGCAGGGCTTTATACGAGCAGTACTTC.

The chain links TRBV2 to TRBJ1-2; D is perhaps TRBD1 (5 bases). The CDR3 loop spans 15 amino acids. Trimming cost V 4 bases and J 6 bases, with 18 bases left between them. Germline V gene lookup returns CDR1 SNHLY and CDR2 FYNNEI. The DNA of the CDR3 is TGTGCCAGCAGTGTAGGTCAGGACAAAGGCGATGGCTACACCTTC. Its protein is CASSVGQDKGDGYTF.

The V call is TRBV29-1, the J call TRBJ2-3; TRBD1 agrees at 10 bases. Germline V gives CDR1 SQVTM, CDR2 ANQGSEA. The V and J ends lost 8 bases and 0 bases, in that order; junction bases with no gene match: 11. The CDR3 has 16 amino acids. The CDR3 nucleotides read TGCAGCATAACCGGGACAGGGGAATCTAGCACAGATACGCAGTATTTT. This translates into CSITGTGESSTDTQYF.

The CDR3 sequence: CASSGDKYSASSYEQYF. The CDR3 DNA follows: TGTGCCAGCAGCGGAGATAAATACTCCGCAAGCTCCTACGAGCAGTACTTC. The chain recombines TRBV7-9 with TRBJ2-7; D unresolved. Germline V gene data show CDR1 as SEHNR and CDR2 as FQNEAQ (reference sequence). Trimming cost V 5 bases and J 0 bases, with 20 bases left between them. This CDR3 comprises 17 residues.

This chain links TRBV29-1 with TRBJ1-1, with D maybe TRBD1 (5 bases). V dropped 7 bases and J dropped 1 base, with 13 bases sitting between them. The CDR3 contains 13 residues. CDR1 is SQVTM and CDR2 is ANQGSEA in the germline V gene. CDR3 bases: TGCAGCGCCAGAGGGGTGCAGAACACTGAAGCTTTCTTT. It yields the protein CSARGVQNTEAFF.

In this sample, this clonotype turned up a few times. This sequence joins TRBV7-2 and TRBJ2-5, with no clear D. The germline V gene encodes CDR1 SGHTA and CDR2 FQGNSA. The V and J ends lost 7 bases and 3 bases respectively, with 12 bases between them. The CDR3 sequence is 13 residues long. CDR3 residues: CASTTRAEETQYF. The CDR3 DNA follows: TGTGCCAGCACCACCAGAGCAGAAGAGACCCAGTACTTC.

V and J are TRBV27 and TRBJ2-4, with unresolved D. The CDR3 covers 13 residues. Germline loops: CDR1 MNHEY, CDR2 SMNVEV (reference sequence). The ends were cut back, 6 bases at V and 4 bases at J, with 10 bases in the middle. CDR3 coding DNA: TGTGCCAGCAGAGGGATGGAGAAAAACATTCAGTACTTC. Protein: CASRGMEKNIQYF.

This clonotype was observed a handful of times. V is TRBV5-4 and J is TRBJ2-6; 8 bases line up with TRBD1. The CDR3 spans 20 residues. Germline CDR1 and CDR2: SGHNT and YYREEE (reference sequence). The V segment lost 1 base and the J segment 0 bases; nucleotides outside the gene matches: 12. CDR3 sequence reads: CASSLLVPQTGVSGANVLTF. DNA for the CDR3: TGTGCCAGCAGCTTGTTGGTCCCGCAGACAGGGGTCTCTGGGGCCAACGTCCTGACTTTC.

The table lists this clonotype with a few counts. The J gene is TRBJ2-7, the V gene TRBV6-1; 9 positions match TRBD1. The germline V gene encodes CDR1 MNHNS and CDR2 SASEGT. The V and J ends lost 6 bases and 3 bases, in that order; junction bases with no gene match: 9. The CDR3 length is 15 residues. The CDR3 spells CASRRWGQGLYEQYF. In DNA form, the CDR3 reads TGTGCCAGCAGACGGTGGGGACAGGGCCTCTACGAGCAGTACTTC.

This clonotype has only a few counts. The rearrangement joins TRBV3-1 to TRBJ1-4, with D hard to call. V lost 1 base and J 5 bases, leaving 8 bases between the germline ends. CDR1 is LGHDT and CDR2 is YNNKEL in the germline V gene (reference sequence). This CDR3 comprises 14 residues. In nucleotides, the CDR3 is TGTGCCAGCAGCCAAGGACTGAAGAATGAAAAACTGTTTTTT. Its translation: CASSQGLKNEKLFF.